A selection of T cell receptor beta chains follows, all from one sample in a study of T cells after yellow fever vaccination. MiXCR was run by TCRdb on the 5' RACE reads, yielding one entry per CDR3 protein. This sample carries 300,000 to 400,000 distinct CDR3 sequences, 3.5% to 4.5% of them seen once, and the ten largest clones take more than 20%. Sequences were derived from PBMCs, sampled 5 days after the yellow fever booster vaccination. Receptor source: a man between 18 and 29 years old who received the YFV17D yellow fever vaccine. CDR3s include the opening cysteine and the closing phenylalanine or tryptophan. The order of the fields is clone size, J gene, V gene, D gene, CDR3 DNA, CDR3 protein. D genes are given only for firm matches. Clone size is stated in some rows and not others, as once, few, many or a class when expanded.

many TRBJ2-1 TRBV28 TRBD2 TGTGCCGGACTAGCGGGGGGGAGATCCTACAATGAGCAGTTCTTC CAGLAGGRSYNEQFF
- TRBJ1-6 TRBV10-3 - TGTGCCATCAGTAACACAGGAATGGATTCACCCCTCCACTTT CAISNTGMDSPLHF
- TRBJ1-1 TRBV6-1 TRBD1 TGTGCCACAAGACAGGGGATGAACACTGAAGCTTTCTTT CATRQGMNTEAFF
- TRBJ2-5 TRBV7-9 TRBD1 TGTGCCACCGGGACAGGGCAAGAGACCCAGTACTTC CATGTGQETQYF
many TRBJ2-1 TRBV20-1 - TGCAGTGCCGACGAACAGGGAAGGATCAATGAGCAGTTCTTC CSADEQGRINEQFF
- TRBJ2-1 TRBV29-1 - TGCAGCGTTGAGGTCATTCAGGGTTCCTACTCCTACAATGAGCAGTTCTTC CSVEVIQGSYSYNEQFF
- TRBJ1-1 TRBV11-2 - TGTGCCAGCTGTAGACCGGGACATGCCTCAACTGAAGCTTTCTTT CASCRPGHASTEAFF
few TRBJ1-5 TRBV5-6 - TGTGCCAGCAGCTTGGCGGGAGACAATCAGCCCCAGCATTTT CASSLAGDNQPQHF
- TRBJ1-4 TRBV20-1 - TGCAGTGCTAGGTCCCCTGGAGGTGCGGCAACTAATGAAAAACTGTTTTTT CSARSPGGAATNEKLFF
- TRBJ1-2 TRBV3-1 - TGTGCCAGCAGCCCCATTGGGGGGGGAGCTAACTATGGCTACACCTTC CASSPIGGGANYGYTF